The clone carrying this T cell receptor beta chain was counted a few times. The target antigen is unknown. The CDR3 sequence is 15 residues long. Germline V gene data show CDR1 as LGHNA and CDR2 as YNFKEQ. Trimming pared 2 bases from V and 0 bases from J, leaving 8 bases between. The data were taken from a study of response to subunit inactivated influenza vaccine. Overall study findings and caveats: Each seasonal influenza vaccination, the authors suggested, recruits few new T cells.

Each CDR3 protein is one row after TCRdb ran MiXCR on the RT-PCR reads. Altogether hundreds of thousands of distinct CDR3 sequences are present, roughly an eighth being singletons, with the ten largest covering 7.8%. V usage is TRBV4-2 and J usage is TRBJ2-1; D gene unclear. The sample was non-naive T cells sorted from PBMCs, taken 14 to 15 days before vaccination. This receptor was taken from a man in his fifties who received an inactivated influenza vaccine. The CDR3 loop reads CASSQQLSSYNEQFF. CDR3 bases: TGTGCCAGCAGCCAACAGTTGAGCTCCTACAATGAGCAGTTCTTC.